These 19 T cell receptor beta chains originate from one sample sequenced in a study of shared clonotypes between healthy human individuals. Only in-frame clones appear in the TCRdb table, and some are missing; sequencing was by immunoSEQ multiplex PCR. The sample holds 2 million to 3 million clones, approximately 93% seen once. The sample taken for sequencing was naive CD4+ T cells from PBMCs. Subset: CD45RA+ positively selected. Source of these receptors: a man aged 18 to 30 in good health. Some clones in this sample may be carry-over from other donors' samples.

The CDR3 nucleotides are TGTGCCAGCAGTGAAGTTCTGGGGGGCTCCGCGAACACCGGGGAGCTGTTTTTT. This gives the protein CASSEVLGGSANTGELFF. V is TRBV6-1 and J is TRBJ2-2; D may be TRBD1 or TRBD2 (6 bases each). CDR1 and CDR2 (germline): MNHNS, SASEGT. This CDR3 spans 18 amino acids. V was trimmed by 1 base and J by 0 bases, leaving 15 bases between them.

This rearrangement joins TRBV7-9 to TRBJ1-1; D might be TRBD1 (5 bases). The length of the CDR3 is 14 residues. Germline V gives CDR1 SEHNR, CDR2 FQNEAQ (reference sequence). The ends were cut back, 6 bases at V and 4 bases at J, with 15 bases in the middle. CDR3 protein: CASRSAWGSTEAFF. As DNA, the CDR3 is TGTGCCAGCAGGTCAGCATGGGGGAGCACTGAAGCTTTCTTT.

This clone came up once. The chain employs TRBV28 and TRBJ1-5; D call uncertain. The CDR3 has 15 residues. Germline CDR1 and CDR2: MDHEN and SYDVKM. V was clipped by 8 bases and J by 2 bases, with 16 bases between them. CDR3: CASRSPGRGNQPQHF. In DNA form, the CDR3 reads TGTGCCAGCCGATCACCGGGGAGAGGCAATCAGCCCCAGCATTTT.

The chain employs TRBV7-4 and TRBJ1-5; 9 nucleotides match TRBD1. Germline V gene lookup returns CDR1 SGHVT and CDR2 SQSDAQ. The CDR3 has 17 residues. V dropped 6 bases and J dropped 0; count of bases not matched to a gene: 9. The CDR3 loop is CASRTGTGHISNQPQHF. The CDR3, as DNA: TGTGCCAGCAGAACCGGGACAGGGCATATTAGCAATCAGCCCCAGCATTTT.

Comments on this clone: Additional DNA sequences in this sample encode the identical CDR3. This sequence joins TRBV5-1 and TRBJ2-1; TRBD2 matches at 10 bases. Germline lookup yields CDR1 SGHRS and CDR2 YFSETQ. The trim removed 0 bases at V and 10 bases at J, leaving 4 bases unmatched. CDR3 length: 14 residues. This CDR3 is CASSLELAGNEQFF. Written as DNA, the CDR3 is TGCGCCAGCAGCTTGGAACTAGCGGGAAACGAGCAGTTCTTC.

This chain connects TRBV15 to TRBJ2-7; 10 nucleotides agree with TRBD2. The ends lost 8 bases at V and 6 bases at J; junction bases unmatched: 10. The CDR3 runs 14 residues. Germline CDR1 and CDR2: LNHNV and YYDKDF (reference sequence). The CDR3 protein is CATGVAGGSGEQYF. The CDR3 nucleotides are TGTGCCACCGGGGTAGCGGGAGGCTCTGGCGAGCAGTACTTC.

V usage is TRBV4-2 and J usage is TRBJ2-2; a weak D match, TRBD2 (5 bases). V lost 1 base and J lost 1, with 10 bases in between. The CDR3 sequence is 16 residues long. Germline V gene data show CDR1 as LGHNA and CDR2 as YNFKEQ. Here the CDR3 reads CASSQVSGRNTGELFF. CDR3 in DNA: TGTGCCAGCAGCCAAGTGTCTGGGAGGAACACCGGGGAGCTGTTTTTT.

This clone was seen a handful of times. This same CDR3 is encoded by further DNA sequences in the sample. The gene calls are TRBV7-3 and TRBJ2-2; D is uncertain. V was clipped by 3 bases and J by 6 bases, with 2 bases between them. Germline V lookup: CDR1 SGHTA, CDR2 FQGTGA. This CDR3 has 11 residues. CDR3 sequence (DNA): TGTGCCAGCAGCTTGTCCGGGGAGCTGTTTTTT. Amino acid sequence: CASSLSGELFF.

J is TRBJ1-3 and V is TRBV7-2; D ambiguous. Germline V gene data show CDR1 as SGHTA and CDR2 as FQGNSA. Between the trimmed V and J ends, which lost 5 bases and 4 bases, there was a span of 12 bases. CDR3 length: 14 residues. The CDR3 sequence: CASSPPQSGNTIYF. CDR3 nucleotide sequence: TGTGCCAGCAGCCCCCCACAATCCGGAAACACCATATATTTT.

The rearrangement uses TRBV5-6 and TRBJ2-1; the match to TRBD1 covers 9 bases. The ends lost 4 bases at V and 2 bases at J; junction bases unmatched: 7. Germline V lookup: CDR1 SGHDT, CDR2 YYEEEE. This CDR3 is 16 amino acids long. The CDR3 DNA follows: TGTGCCAGCAGCAAACCGGGACAGGGTGCCTACAATGAGCAGTTCTTC. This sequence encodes CASSKPGQGAYNEQFF.

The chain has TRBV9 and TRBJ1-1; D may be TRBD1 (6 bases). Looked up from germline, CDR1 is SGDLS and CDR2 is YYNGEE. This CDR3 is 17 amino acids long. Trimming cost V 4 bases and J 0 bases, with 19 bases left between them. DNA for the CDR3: TGTGCCAGCAGCTCCCTAAGGGGGGGGGATATGAACACTGAAGCTTTCTTT. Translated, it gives CASSSLRGGDMNTEAFF.

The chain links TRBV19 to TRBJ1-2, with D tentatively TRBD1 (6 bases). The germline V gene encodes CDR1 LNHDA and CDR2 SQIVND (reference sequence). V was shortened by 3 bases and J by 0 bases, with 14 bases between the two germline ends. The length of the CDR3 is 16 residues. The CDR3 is CASSIAGGPTNYGYTF. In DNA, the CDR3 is TGTGCCAGTAGTATCGCCGGGGGCCCCACTAACTATGGCTACACCTTC.

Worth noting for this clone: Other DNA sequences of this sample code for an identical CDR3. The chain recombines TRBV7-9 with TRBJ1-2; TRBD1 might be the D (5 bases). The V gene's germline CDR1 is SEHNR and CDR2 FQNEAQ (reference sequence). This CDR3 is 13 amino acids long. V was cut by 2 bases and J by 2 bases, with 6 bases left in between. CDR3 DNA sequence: TGTGCCAGCAGCTTACAGGGAAACTATGGCTACACCTTC. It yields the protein CASSLQGNYGYTF.

CDR3 in amino acids: CASSIASRSPYEQYF. In DNA form, the CDR3 reads TGTGCCAGTAGTATAGCGAGCCGCAGCCCCTACGAGCAGTACTTC. This rearrangement joins TRBV19 to TRBJ2-7; D unclear. Germline assignment: CDR1 LNHDA and CDR2 SQIVND (reference sequence). V was pared by 1 base and J by 2 bases, with 12 bases between. CDR3 length: 15 residues.

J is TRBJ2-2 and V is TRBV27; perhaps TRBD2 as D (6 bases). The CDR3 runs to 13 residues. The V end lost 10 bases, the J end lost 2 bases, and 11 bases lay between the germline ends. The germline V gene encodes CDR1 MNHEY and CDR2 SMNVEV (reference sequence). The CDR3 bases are TGTGCCATTTGGGACTCCAACACCGGGGAGCTGTTTTTT. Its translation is CAIWDSNTGELFF.

This CDR3 is CASRSDPDEGTQYF. Written as DNA, the CDR3 is TGTGCCAGCAGAAGCGACCCGGACGAGGGGACCCAGTACTTC. The V gene is TRBV11-2, the J gene TRBJ2-5; maybe TRBD2 (5 bases). The CDR3 totals 14 residues. V was cut by 6 bases and J by 7 bases, with 18 bases left in between. CDR1 is SGHAT and CDR2 is FQNNGV in the germline V gene.

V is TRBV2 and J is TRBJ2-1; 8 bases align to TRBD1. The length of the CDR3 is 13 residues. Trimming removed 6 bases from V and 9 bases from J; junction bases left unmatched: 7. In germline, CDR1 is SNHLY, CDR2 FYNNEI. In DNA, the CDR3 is TGTGCCAGCAGAGGACAGGGCCAGGGTGAGCAGTTCTTC. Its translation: CASRGQGQGEQFF. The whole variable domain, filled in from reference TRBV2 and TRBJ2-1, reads EPEVTQTPSHQVTQMGQEVILRCVPISNHLYFYWYRQILGQKVEFLVSFYNNEISEKSEIFDDQFSVERPDGSNFTLKIRSTKLEDSAMYFCASRGQGQGEQFFGPGTRLTVL.

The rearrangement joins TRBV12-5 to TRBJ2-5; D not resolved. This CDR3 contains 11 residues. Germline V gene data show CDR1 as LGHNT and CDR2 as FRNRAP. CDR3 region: CAAGWQETQYF. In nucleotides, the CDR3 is TGTGCCGCCGGGTGGCAAGAGACCCAGTACTTC. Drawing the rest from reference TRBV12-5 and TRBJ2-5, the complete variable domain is DARVTQTPRHKVTEMGQEVTMRCQPILGHNTVFWYRQTMMQGLELLAYFRNRAPLDDSGMPKDRFSAEMPDATLATLKIQPSEPRDSAVYFCAAGWQETQYFGPGTRLLVL.

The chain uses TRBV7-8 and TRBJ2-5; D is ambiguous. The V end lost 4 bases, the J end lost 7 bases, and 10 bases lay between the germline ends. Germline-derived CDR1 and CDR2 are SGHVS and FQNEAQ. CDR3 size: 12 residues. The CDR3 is CASSSHGRTQYF. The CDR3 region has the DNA TGTGCCAGCAGCTCGCATGGGCGGACCCAGTACTTC. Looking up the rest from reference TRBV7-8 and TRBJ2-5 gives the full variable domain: GAGVSQSPRYKVAKRGQDVALRCDPISGHVSLFWYQQALGQGPEFLTYFQNEAQLDKSGLPSDRFFAERPEGSVSTLKIQRTQQEDSAVYLCASSSHGRTQYFGPGTRLLVL.